This T cell receptor beta chain was sequenced for a study of PD-1 blockade in mismatch repair-deficient tumors. A few pembrolizumab responders had their TCRs sequenced. Generated by immunoSEQ multiplex PCR, the TCRdb table keeps only in-frame clones and is missing some. The profile shows about 34,000 clones, around 80% of them singletons. J was trimmed by 6 bases and V by 1 base; bases with no gene match: 6. The CDR3 is 16 amino acids. Germline V gives CDR1 SGHVS, CDR2 FQNEAQ. The TCR was taken from an adult with mismatch repair-deficient cancer. The source was PBMCs, collected less than 7 weeks after starting pembrolizumab. V is TRBV7-8 and J is TRBJ2-5; 12 nucleotides match TRBD2. CDR3 sequence: CASSLERLAGAKTQYF. In DNA form, the CDR3 reads TGTGCCAGCAGCTTAGAAAGACTAGCGGGAGCAAAGACCCAGTACTTC.